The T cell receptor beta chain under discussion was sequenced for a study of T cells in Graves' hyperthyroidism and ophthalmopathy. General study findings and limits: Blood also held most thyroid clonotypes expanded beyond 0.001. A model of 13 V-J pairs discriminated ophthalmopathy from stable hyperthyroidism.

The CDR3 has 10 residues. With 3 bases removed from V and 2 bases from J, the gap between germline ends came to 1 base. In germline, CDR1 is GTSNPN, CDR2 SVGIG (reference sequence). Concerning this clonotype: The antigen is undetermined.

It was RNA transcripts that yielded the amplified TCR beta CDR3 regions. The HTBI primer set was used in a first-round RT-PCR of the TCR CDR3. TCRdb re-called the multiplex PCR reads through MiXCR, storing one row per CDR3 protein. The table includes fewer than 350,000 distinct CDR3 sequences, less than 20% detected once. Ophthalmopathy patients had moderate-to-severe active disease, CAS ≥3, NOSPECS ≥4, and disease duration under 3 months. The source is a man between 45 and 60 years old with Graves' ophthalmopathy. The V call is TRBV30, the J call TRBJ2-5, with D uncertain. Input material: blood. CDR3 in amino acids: CAWRQETQYF. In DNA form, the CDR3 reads TGTGCCTGGAGGCAAGAGACCCAGTACTTC.